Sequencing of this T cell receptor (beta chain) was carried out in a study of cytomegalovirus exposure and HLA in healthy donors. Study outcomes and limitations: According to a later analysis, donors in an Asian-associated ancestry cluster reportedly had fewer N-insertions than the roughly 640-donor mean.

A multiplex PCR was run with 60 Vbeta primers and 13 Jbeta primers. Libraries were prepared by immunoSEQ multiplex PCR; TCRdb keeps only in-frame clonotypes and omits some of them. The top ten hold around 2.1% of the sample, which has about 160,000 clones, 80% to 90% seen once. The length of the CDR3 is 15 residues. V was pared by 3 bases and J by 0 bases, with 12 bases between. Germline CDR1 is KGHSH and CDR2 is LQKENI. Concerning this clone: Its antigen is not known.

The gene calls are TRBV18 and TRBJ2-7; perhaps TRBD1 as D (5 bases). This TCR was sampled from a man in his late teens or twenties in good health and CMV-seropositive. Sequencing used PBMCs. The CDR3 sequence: CASSPGQAPSYEQYF. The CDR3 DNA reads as TGTGCCAGCTCACCGGGGCAGGCCCCCTCCTACGAGCAGTACTTC.